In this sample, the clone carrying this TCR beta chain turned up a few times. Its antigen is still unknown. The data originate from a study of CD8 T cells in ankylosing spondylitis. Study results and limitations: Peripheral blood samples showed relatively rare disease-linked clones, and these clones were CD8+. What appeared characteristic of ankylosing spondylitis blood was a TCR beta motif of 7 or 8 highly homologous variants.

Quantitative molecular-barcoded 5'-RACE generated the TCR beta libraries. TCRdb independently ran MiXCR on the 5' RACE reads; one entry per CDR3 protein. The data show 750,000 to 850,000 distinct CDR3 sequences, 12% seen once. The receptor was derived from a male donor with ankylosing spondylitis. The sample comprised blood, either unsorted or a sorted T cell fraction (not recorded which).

The CDR3 loop reads CASSFWYGTNTEAFF. For the CDR3, the DNA is TGTGCCAGCAGCTTTTGGTATGGGACGAACACTGAAGCTTTCTTT. This rearrangement joins TRBV7-9 to TRBJ1-1, with D perhaps matching TRBD1 (5 bases). The V end was cut by 3 bases, the J end by 1 base, with 12 bases between. Germline V CDR1 and CDR2: SEHNR, FQNEAQ (reference sequence). This CDR3 spans 15 amino acids.